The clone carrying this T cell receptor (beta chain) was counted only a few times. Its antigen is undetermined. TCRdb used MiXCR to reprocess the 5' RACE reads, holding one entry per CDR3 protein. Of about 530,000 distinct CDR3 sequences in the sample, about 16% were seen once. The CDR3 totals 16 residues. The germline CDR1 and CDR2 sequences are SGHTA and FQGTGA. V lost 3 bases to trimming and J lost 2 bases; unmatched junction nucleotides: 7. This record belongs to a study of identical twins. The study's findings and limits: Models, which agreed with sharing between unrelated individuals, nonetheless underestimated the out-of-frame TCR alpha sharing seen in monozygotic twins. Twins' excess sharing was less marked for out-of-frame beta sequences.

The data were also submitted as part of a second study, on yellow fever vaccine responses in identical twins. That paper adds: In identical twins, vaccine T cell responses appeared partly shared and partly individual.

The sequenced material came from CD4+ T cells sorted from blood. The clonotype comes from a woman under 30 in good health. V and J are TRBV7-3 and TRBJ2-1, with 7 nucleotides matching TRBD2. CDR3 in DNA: TGTGCCAGCAGCTTGACGGGGGGTGAACCCTACAATGAGCAGTTCTTC. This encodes CASSLTGGEPYNEQFF.